Below, 29 T cell receptor beta chains from the same sample are listed, as sequenced in a study of shared clonotypes between healthy human individuals. Sequenced by immunoSEQ multiplex PCR; TCRdb stores in-frame clones only, minus some. Seen here are about 2 million clones, roughly 94% observed once, and the top ten hold 0.9% to 1.4%. Naive CD8 cells lacked CD45RO, underwent positive selection for CCR7 and left out terminally differentiated effector memory CD45RA+ cells. The sample was naive CD8+ T cells sorted from blood. The receptors here all came from a man aged 18 to 29 in good health.

This chain links TRBV9 with TRBJ2-3; a weak D match, TRBD1 (5 bases). Germline assignment: CDR1 SGDLS and CDR2 YYNGEE. V gave up 3 bases and J gave up 1 base, with 18 bases separating them. The CDR3 is 17 residues long. CDR3 residues: CASSDPRDLGGTDTQYF. In DNA, the CDR3 is TGTGCCAGCAGCGACCCAAGGGATTTAGGGGGCACAGATACGCAGTATTTT.

The gene calls are TRBV21-1 and TRBJ2-1; the table's D call of TRBD2 was not tested on the DNA. TRBV21-1 is given as a pseudogene. This CDR3 has 15 amino acids. In nucleotides, the CDR3 is TGTGCCAGCAGCAGCGACCCAACGGGAGGGAGTGAGCAGTTCTTC. Translated, it gives CASSSDPTGGSEQFF.

The rearrangement joins TRBV4-3 to TRBJ1-1; D might be TRBD1 (5 bases). Germline CDR1 and CDR2: LGHNA and YSLEER. The ends were cut back, 2 bases at V and 4 bases at J, with 17 bases in the middle. The CDR3 is made up of 16 amino acids. CDR3 DNA sequence: TGCGCCAGCAGCCAAATTGAAGGGGTTCCTGGCACTGAAGCTTTCTTT. This codes for CASSQIEGVPGTEAFF.

The chain recombines TRBV7-8 with TRBJ2-5, with 10 bases fitting TRBD1. J was trimmed by 4 bases and V by 5 bases; bases with no gene match: 7. The CDR3 consists of 15 residues. Germline V lookup: CDR1 SGHVS, CDR2 FQNEAQ. CDR3 region: CASSARDRGVETQYF. CDR3 bases: TGTGCCAGCAGCGCCCGGGACAGGGGAGTAGAGACCCAGTACTTC. Complete variable domain (other parts from reference TRBV7-8 and TRBJ2-5): GAGVSQSPRYKVAKRGQDVALRCDPISGHVSLFWYQQALGQGPEFLTYFQNEAQLDKSGLPSDRFFAERPEGSVSTLKIQRTQQEDSAVYLCASSARDRGVETQYFGPGTRLLVL.

The chain couples TRBV28 to TRBJ2-7; D not certain. Germline V gene data show CDR1 as MDHEN and CDR2 as SYDVKM. Trimming took off 3 bases at V and 3 bases at J, with 9 bases between the two ends. The CDR3 has 13 residues. This CDR3 reads CASSLFFDYEQYF. The DNA of the CDR3 is TGTGCCAGCAGTTTGTTCTTTGACTACGAGCAGTACTTC.

Comments on this clone: The sample holds other DNA sequences that translate to the same CDR3. The chain employs TRBV27 and TRBJ2-7, with 10 bases fitting TRBD1. The germline V gene has CDR1 MNHEY and CDR2 SMNVEV (reference sequence). Losses at the gene ends were 5 bases for V and 4 bases for J; bases not matched to a gene: 5. The CDR3 contains 14 residues. The CDR3 here is CASSTTGGAYEQYF. For the CDR3, the DNA is TGTGCCAGCAGTACGACAGGGGGCGCGTACGAGCAGTACTTC.

Points on this clone: Other nucleotide sequences in the sample specify the same CDR3. J is TRBJ1-3 and V is TRBV9; D is undetermined. Trimming shortened V by 3 bases and J by 0 bases, and 4 bases separated the two germline ends. The germline CDR1 and CDR2 sequences are SGDLS and YYNGEE. This CDR3 region has 13 residues. The CDR3 protein is CASSAASGNTIYF. In DNA form, the CDR3 reads TGTGCCAGCAGCGCCGCCTCTGGAAACACCATATATTTT.

The CDR3 loop is CASRPGQLAFNEQFF. The CDR3 bases are TGTGCCAGCAGGCCAGGGCAATTGGCCTTCAATGAGCAGTTCTTC. The chain recombines TRBV27 with TRBJ2-1; perhaps TRBD1 as D (5 bases). This CDR3 has 15 amino acids. Germline V gene lookup returns CDR1 MNHEY and CDR2 SMNVEV (reference sequence). Between the trimmed V and J ends, which lost 6 bases and 6 bases, there was a span of 18 bases.

The rearrangement links TRBV4-1 to TRBJ2-1, with TRBD2 as a possible D gene (6 bases). Deletions cut 4 bases from V and 10 bases from J, with 17 bases between. Per the germline V gene, CDR1 is MGHRA and CDR2 is YSYEKL. This CDR3 is 14 amino acids long. The CDR3 sequence is CASSRSQGLQEQFF. CDR3 bases: TGCGCCAGCAGCCGCTCGCAGGGACTCCAGGAGCAGTTCTTC.

The genes are TRBV2 and TRBJ1-1, with a weak D call TRBD1 (5 bases). Germline values: CDR1 SNHLY, CDR2 FYNNEI. The germline V and J ends were trimmed by 5 bases and 4 bases, with 14 bases remaining between them. This CDR3 has 14 amino acids. The CDR3 reads CASSPRSGGTEAFF. As DNA, the CDR3 is TGTGCCAGCAGTCCAAGGAGTGGGGGCACTGAAGCTTTCTTT.

The chain employs TRBV6-5 and TRBJ2-6, with D possibly TRBD1 on 6 matching bases. Trimming shortened V by 8 bases and J by 0 bases, and 8 bases separated the two germline ends. Germline V gene sequence: CDR1 MNHEY, CDR2 SVGAGI. The CDR3 totals 14 residues. The CDR3 sequence is CASGQSSGANVLTF. For the CDR3, the DNA is TGTGCCAGCGGACAGTCCTCTGGGGCCAACGTCCTGACTTTC.

In its sample, this clone was seen a few times. The rearrangement joins TRBV27 to TRBJ2-5; unclear D gene. Germline-derived CDR1 and CDR2 are MNHEY and SMNVEV (reference sequence). V lost 5 bases to trimming and J lost 1 base, with 14 bases between them. This CDR3 is 15 amino acids long. The CDR3: CASSTRWALQETQYF. The DNA for the CDR3 is TGTGCCAGCAGTACAAGGTGGGCCCTCCAAGAGACCCAGTACTTC.

On this clone: Different DNA sequences within this sample yield the same CDR3. This sequence joins TRBV2 and TRBJ2-1, with D unclear. Germline-derived CDR1 and CDR2 are SNHLY and FYNNEI. This CDR3 is 14 amino acids long. The V end was cut by 3 bases, the J end by 0 bases, with 6 bases between. This CDR3 reads CASSDSSSYNEQFF. CDR3 in DNA: TGTGCCAGCAGTGACAGCAGCTCCTACAATGAGCAGTTCTTC. Full variable domain (remainder filled in from reference TRBV2 and TRBJ2-1): EPEVTQTPSHQVTQMGQEVILRCVPISNHLYFYWYRQILGQKVEFLVSFYNNEISEKSEIFDDQFSVERPDGSNFTLKIRSTKLEDSAMYFCASSDSSSYNEQFFGPGTRLTVL.

The chain employs TRBV11-2 and TRBJ2-1, with unresolved D. V was trimmed by 1 base and J by 8 bases, leaving 6 bases between them. The CDR3 is made up of 12 amino acids. The germline CDR1 and CDR2 sequences are SGHAT and FQNNGV. The DNA of the CDR3 is TGTGCCAGCAGCTTAGTAAGCTATGAGCAGTTCTTC. Translating it yields CASSLVSYEQFF.

The CDR3 DNA follows: TGTGCCAGCAGCGAGGGACGCTATGGCTACACCTTC. Translated, it gives CASSEGRYGYTF. The chain joins TRBV9 to TRBJ1-2; D might be TRBD1 (5 bases). In germline, CDR1 is SGDLS, CDR2 YYNGEE. This CDR3 spans 12 amino acids. Trimming took off 3 bases at V and 4 bases at J, with 7 bases between the two ends.

The chain employs TRBV4-3 and TRBJ2-5; 8 bases fit TRBD2. The CDR3 runs to 16 residues. Germline CDR1 LGHNA, CDR2 YSLEER. V shed 1 base, J shed 1 base, and the junction held 5 bases outside the gene matches. The CDR3 reads CASSQGLAGTQETQYF. The CDR3 bases are TGCGCCAGCAGCCAAGGGCTAGCGGGTACCCAAGAGACCCAGTACTTC.

The chain links TRBV4-1 to TRBJ2-5, with TRBD2 matching 9 bases. The CDR3 is made up of 17 amino acids. CDR1 is MGHRA, CDR2 YSYEKL, per germline. Trimming took 0 bases from V and 3 from J; bases not matched to a gene: 8. CDR3: CASSQDETSGSKETQYF. The CDR3 DNA sequence: TGCGCCAGCAGCCAAGATGAGACTAGCGGTTCTAAAGAGACCCAGTACTTC.

V usage is TRBV6-1 and J usage is TRBJ1-1; D is possibly TRBD1 (6 bases). The germline V gene encodes CDR1 MNHNS and CDR2 SASEGT. The CDR3 runs to 15 residues. Trimming removed 1 base at V and 4 bases at J, with 13 bases between. CDR3 DNA sequence: TGTGCCAGCAGTGAAGTTCCAGGGGCGGGCACTGAAGCTTTCTTT. Protein sequence: CASSEVPGAGTEAFF.

The V call is TRBV9, the J call TRBJ2-3; D perhaps matches TRBD2 (6 bases). Germline lookup yields CDR1 SGDLS and CDR2 YYNGEE. V was trimmed by 3 bases and J by 3 bases, leaving 11 bases between them. The CDR3 is 14 amino acids. The CDR3 here is CASSGGGKTDTQYF. CDR3 DNA sequence: TGTGCCAGCAGCGGGGGCGGGAAAACAGATACGCAGTATTTT.

The genes are TRBV5-6 and TRBJ2-7; D remains ambiguous. The length of the CDR3 is 12 residues. Germline V gene lookup returns CDR1 SGHDT and CDR2 YYEEEE. V gave up 4 bases and J gave up 5 bases, with 10 bases separating them. The DNA for the CDR3 is TGTGCCAGCAGCGCCCTGAGCCACGAGCAGTACTTC. This codes for CASSALSHEQYF.

V usage is TRBV4-3 and J usage is TRBJ1-2, with 7 nucleotides matching TRBD1. This CDR3 comprises 16 residues. The trim removed 0 bases at V and 3 bases at J, leaving 7 bases unmatched. Per the germline V gene, CDR1 is LGHNA and CDR2 is YSLEER. The CDR3 DNA is TGCGCCAGCAGCCAAGATGAGGGGGCGGTGGACTATGGCTACACCTTC. It specifies CASSQDEGAVDYGYTF.

The J gene is TRBJ2-1, the V gene TRBV19; TRBD1 agrees at 9 bases. The CDR3 is made up of 16 amino acids. V was pared by 4 bases and J by 3 bases, with 7 bases of the junction left unmatched. Per germline, CDR1 LNHDA and CDR2 SQIVND (reference sequence). CDR3 nucleotide sequence: TGTGCCAGTAGTACCCCGGGACAGGGCGGCTACAATGAGCAGTTCTTC. It encodes CASSTPGQGGYNEQFF.

This clone was observed a few times. The gene calls are TRBV28 and TRBJ2-6; no firm D call. The CDR3 extends over 16 amino acids. The germline V gene encodes CDR1 MDHEN and CDR2 SYDVKM. Trimming removed 3 bases at V and 0 bases at J, with 9 bases between. The CDR3: CASSFRQISGANVLTF. For the CDR3, the DNA is TGTGCCAGCAGTTTTAGGCAGATCTCTGGGGCCAACGTCCTGACTTTC.

This chain links TRBV19 with TRBJ2-2; 11 positions match TRBD2. Germline V gene sequence: CDR1 LNHDA, CDR2 SQIVND (reference sequence). This CDR3 has 16 residues. With 5 bases clipped from V and 5 bases from J, the junction kept 7 bases outside the gene matches. The CDR3 region has the DNA TGTGCCAGTAGTCGGACTAGCGGGCTTACGACCGGGGAGCTGTTTTTT. This codes for CASSRTSGLTTGELFF.

The chain carries TRBV30 and TRBJ1-3; D is undetermined. V shed 1 base and J shed 1 base, with 26 bases lying between them. The length of the CDR3 is 20 residues. Germline V gene data show CDR1 as GTSNPN and CDR2 as SVGIG (reference sequence). This chain's CDR3 is CAWSGLRPASPQGSGNTIYF. CDR3 coding DNA: TGTGCCTGGAGTGGACTCCGGCCCGCATCCCCCCAAGGATCTGGAAACACCATATATTTT.

The V call is TRBV11-2, the J call TRBJ2-5; TRBD2 might be the D (5 bases). The CDR3 loop spans 14 amino acids. Trimming shortened V by 1 base and J by 5 bases, and 11 bases separated the two germline ends. Germline CDR1 is SGHAT and CDR2 is FQNNGV. CDR3 nucleotide sequence: TGTGCCAGCAGCTTAGGCGGGTTTCTCGAGACCCAGTACTTC. This gives the protein CASSLGGFLETQYF.

A single count supports this clone. The chain links TRBV19 to TRBJ2-7, with 10 positions matching TRBD2. The junction had 12 bases not matched to a gene; V was cut back by 5 bases and J by 5 bases. The germline CDR1 and CDR2 sequences are LNHDA and SQIVND (reference sequence). The CDR3 covers 16 residues. This CDR3 reads CASSPRLLAGENEQYF. CDR3 DNA sequence: TGTGCCAGTAGTCCGCGTCTGCTAGCGGGGGAGAACGAGCAGTACTTC. The entire variable domain, with the rest obtained from reference TRBV19 and TRBJ2-7, is as follows: DGGITQSPKYLFRKEGQNVTLSCEQNLNHDAMYWYRQDPGQGLRLIYYSQIVNDFQKGDIAEGYSVSREKKESFPLTVTSAQKNPTAFYLCASSPRLLAGENEQYFGPGTRLTVT.

The chain employs TRBV13 and TRBJ2-7; TRBD1 might be the D (6 bases). Germline V gene sequence: CDR1 PRHDT, CDR2 FYEKMQ (reference sequence). Between the trimmed V and J ends, which lost 3 bases and 6 bases, there was a span of 18 bases. This CDR3 is built from 15 residues. In nucleotides, the CDR3 is TGTGCCAGCAGCTTTTCACGCCAGGGGATCACCGAGCAGTACTTC. Translation gives CASSFSRQGITEQYF.

The chain uses TRBV13 and TRBJ2-1, with 11 nucleotides matching TRBD2. The trim removed 5 bases at V and 7 bases at J, leaving 10 bases unmatched. Germline V gene data show CDR1 as PRHDT and CDR2 as FYEKMQ (reference sequence). The CDR3 covers 16 residues. The CDR3, as DNA: TGTGCCAGCAGCCCACTTGGGACTAGCGGTCCAAATGAGCAGTTCTTC. The encoded protein is CASSPLGTSGPNEQFF.